This T cell receptor beta chain is from a study of T cell responses to AZD1222 COVID-19 vaccine. Clones were sequenced by immunoSEQ multiplex PCR, and TCRdb holds only the in-frame ones, with some missing. The sample lists about 150,000 clones, about nine tenths occurring once. The V segment lost 2 bases and the J segment 5 bases; nucleotides outside the gene matches: 4. The length of the CDR3 is 15 residues. The material was peripheral blood, obtained on day 0 of MenACWY control vaccination. The clonotype comes from an adult in good health. J is TRBJ2-2 and V is TRBV23-1; 8 bases agree with TRBD1. TRBV23-1 is placed among ORFs of uncertain function. CDR3 sequence: CASSQGTGCTGELFF. The CDR3 DNA reads TGCGCCAGCAGTCAAGGGACAGGTTGTACCGGGGAGCTGTTTTTT.